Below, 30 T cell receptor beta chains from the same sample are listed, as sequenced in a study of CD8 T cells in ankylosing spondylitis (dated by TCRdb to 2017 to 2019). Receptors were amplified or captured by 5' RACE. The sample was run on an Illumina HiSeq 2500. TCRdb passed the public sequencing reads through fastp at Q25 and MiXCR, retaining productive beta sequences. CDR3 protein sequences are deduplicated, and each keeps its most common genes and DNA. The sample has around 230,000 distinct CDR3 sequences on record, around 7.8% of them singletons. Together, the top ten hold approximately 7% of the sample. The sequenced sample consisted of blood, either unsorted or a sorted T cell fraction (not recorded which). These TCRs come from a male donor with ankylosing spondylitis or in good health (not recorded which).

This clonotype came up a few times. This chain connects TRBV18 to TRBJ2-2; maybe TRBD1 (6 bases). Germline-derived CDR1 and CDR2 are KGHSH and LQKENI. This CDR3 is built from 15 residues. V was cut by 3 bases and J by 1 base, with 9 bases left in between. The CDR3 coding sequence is TGTGCCAGCTCACCGGGACATATGAACACCGGGGAGCTGTTTTTT. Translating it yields CASSPGHMNTGELFF.

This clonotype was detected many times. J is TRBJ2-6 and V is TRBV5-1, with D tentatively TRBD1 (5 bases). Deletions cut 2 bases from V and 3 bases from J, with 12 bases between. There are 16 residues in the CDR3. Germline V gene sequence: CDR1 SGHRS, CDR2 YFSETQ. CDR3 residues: CASSLEGEGGANVLTF. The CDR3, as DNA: TGCGCCAGCAGCTTAGAAGGGGAAGGTGGGGCCAACGTCCTGACTTTC.

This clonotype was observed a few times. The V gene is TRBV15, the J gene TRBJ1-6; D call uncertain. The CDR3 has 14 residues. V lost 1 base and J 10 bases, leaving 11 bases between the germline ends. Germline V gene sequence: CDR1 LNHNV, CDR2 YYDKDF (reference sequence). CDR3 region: CATSRVRAGSPLHF. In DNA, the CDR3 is TGTGCCACCAGCAGAGTCCGGGCGGGATCACCCCTCCACTTT.

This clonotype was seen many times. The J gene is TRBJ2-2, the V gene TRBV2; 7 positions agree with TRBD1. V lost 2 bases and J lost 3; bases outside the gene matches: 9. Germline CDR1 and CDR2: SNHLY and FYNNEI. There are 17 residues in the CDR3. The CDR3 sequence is CASSERQGPWDTGELFF. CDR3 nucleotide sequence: TGTGCCAGCAGTGAAAGACAGGGACCATGGGACACCGGGGAGCTGTTTTTT.

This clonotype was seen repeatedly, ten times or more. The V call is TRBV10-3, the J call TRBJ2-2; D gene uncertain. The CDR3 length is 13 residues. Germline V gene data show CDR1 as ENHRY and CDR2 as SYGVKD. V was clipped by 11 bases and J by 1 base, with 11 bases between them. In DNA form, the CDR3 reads TGTGCCGCCCAGGCACAGAACACCGGGGAGCTGTTTTTT. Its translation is CAAQAQNTGELFF.

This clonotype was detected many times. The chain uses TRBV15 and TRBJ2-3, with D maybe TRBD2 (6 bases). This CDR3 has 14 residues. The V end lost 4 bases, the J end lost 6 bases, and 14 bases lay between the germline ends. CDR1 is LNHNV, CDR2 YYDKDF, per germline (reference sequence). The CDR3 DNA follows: TGTGCCACCAGCACCGGGACTGCACAGGATACGCAGTATTTT. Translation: CATSTGTAQDTQYF.

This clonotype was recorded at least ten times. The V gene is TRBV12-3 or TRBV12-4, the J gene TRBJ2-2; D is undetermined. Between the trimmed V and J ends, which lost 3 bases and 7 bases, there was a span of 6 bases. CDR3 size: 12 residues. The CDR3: CASSFDLGELFF. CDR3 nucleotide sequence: TGTGCCAGCAGTTTTGACCTCGGGGAGCTGTTTTTT.

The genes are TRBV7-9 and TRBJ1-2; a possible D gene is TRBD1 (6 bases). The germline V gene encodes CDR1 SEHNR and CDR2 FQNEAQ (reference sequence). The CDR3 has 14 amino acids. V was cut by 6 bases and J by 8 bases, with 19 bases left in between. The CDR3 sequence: CASRLDSTLWGYTF. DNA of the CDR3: TGTGCCAGCAGGCTGGACAGCACCCTTTGGGGCTACACCTTC.

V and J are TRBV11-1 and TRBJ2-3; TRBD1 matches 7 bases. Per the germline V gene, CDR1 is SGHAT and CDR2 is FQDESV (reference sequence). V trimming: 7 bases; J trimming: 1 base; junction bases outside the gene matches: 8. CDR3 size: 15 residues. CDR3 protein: CASNYGTECTDTQYF. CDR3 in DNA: TGTGCCAGCAACTACGGGACAGAATGCACAGATACGCAGTATTTT.

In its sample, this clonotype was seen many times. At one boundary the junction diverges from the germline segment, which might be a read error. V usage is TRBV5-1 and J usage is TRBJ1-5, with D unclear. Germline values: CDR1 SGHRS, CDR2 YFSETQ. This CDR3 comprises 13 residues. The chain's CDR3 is CASSLGENQPQHF. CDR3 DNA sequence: TGTGCCAGCAGCCTAGGAGAGAATCAGCCCCAGCATTTT.

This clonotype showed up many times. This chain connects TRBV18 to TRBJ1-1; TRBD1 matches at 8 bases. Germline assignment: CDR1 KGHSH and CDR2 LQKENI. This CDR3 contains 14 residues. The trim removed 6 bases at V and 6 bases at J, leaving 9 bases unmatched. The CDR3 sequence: CASSRDRRRAEAFF. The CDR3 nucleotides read TGTGCCAGCTCGCGGGACAGGCGGCGCGCTGAAGCTTTCTTT.

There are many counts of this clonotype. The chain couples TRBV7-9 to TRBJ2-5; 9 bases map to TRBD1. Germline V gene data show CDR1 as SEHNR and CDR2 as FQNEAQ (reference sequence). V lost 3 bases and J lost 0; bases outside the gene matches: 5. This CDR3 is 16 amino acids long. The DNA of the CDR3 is TGTGCCAGCAGCTTTACCGGGACAGGGTACCAAGAGACCCAGTACTTC. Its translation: CASSFTGTGYQETQYF.

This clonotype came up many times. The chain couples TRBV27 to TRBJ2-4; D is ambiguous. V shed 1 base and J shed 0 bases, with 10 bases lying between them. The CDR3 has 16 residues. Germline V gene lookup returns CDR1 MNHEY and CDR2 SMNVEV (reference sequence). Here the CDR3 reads CASSLLAGLAKNIQYF. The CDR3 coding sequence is TGTGCCAGCAGTTTATTAGCTGGGTTAGCCAAAAACATTCAGTACTTC.

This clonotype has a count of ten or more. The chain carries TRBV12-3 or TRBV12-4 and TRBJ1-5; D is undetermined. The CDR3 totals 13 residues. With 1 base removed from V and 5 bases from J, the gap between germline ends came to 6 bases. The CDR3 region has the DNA TGTGCCAGCAGTTTAGGTGGGGATCAGCCCCAGCATTTT. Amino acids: CASSLGGDQPQHF.

CDR3 protein: CAWSVRWGNEQFF. Here the CDR3 DNA reads TGTGCCTGGAGTGTACGGTGGGGGAATGAGCAGTTCTTC. This chain joins TRBV30 and TRBJ2-1; D tentatively fits TRBD1 or TRBD2 (5 bases each). CDR1 and CDR2 from the germline V gene are GTSNPN and SVGIG (reference sequence). This CDR3 region has 13 residues. Trimming cost V 0 bases and J 7 bases, with 10 bases left between them.

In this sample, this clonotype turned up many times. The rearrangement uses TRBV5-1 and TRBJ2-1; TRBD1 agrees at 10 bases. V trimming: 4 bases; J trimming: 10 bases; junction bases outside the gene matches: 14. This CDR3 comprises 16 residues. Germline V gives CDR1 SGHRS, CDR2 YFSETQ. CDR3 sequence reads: CASSEQPTTGGVEQFF. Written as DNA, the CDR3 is TGCGCCAGCAGCGAACAGCCAACGACAGGGGGCGTCGAGCAGTTCTTC.

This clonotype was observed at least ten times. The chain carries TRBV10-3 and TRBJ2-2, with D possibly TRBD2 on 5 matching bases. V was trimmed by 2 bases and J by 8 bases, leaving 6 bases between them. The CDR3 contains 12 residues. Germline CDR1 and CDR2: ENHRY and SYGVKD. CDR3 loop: CAISERGGELFF. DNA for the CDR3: TGTGCCATCAGTGAGCGGGGAGGGGAGCTGTTTTTT.

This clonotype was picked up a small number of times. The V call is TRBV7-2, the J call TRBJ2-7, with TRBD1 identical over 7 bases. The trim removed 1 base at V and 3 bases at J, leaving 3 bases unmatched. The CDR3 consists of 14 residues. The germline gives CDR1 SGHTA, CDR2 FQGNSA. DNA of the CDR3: TGTGCCAGCAGCTTAGGAGGGGGCAACTACGAGCAGTACTTC. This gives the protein CASSLGGGNYEQYF.

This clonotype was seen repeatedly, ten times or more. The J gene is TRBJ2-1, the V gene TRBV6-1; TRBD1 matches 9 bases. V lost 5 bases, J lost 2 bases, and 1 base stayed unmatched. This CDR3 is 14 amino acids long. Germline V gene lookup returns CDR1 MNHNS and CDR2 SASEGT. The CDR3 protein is CASSRQGAYNEQFF. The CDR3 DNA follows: TGTGCCAGCAGTAGACAGGGGGCCTACAATGAGCAGTTCTTC.

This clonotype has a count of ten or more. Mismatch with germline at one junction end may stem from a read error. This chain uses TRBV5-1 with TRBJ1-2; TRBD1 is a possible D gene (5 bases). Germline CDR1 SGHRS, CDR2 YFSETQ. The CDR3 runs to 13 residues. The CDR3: CASSLGDLYGYTF. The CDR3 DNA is TGTGCCAGCAGTTTAGGGGACCTCTATGGCTACACCTTC.

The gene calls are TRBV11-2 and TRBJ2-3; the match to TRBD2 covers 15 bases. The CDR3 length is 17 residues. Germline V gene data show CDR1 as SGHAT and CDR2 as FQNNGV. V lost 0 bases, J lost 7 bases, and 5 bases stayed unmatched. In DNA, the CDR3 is TGTGCCAGCAGCTTAGAGGGACTAGCGGGGGGTTCGAATACGCAGTATTTT. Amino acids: CASSLEGLAGGSNTQYF.

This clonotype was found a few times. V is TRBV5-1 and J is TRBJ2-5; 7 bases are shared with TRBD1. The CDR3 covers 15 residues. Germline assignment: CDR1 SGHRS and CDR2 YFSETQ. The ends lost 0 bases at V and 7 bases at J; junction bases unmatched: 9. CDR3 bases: TGCGCCAGCAGCTTGGGGCAGGGGGATTTTCCGACCCAGTACTTC. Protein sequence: CASSLGQGDFPTQYF.

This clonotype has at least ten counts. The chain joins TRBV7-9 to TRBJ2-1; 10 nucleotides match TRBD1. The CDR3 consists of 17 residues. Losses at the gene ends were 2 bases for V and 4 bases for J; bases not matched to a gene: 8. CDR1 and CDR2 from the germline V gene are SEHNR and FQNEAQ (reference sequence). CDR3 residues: CASSLRGEGQGYNEQFF. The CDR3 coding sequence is TGTGCCAGCAGCTTACGAGGGGAGGGACAGGGGTACAATGAGCAGTTCTTC. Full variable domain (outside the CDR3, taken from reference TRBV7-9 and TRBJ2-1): DTGVSQNPRHKITKRGQNVTFRCDPISEHNRLYWYRQTLGQGPEFLTYFQNEAQLEKSRLLSDRFSAERPKGSFSTLEIQRTEQGDSAMYLCASSLRGEGQGYNEQFFGPGTRLTVL.

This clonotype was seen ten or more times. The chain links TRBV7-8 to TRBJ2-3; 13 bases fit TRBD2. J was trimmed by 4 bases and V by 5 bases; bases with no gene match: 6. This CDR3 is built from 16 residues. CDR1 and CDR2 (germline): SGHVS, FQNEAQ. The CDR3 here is CASSQTSGGYADTQYF. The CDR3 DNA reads TGTGCCAGCAGCCAGACTAGCGGGGGGTATGCAGATACGCAGTATTTT.

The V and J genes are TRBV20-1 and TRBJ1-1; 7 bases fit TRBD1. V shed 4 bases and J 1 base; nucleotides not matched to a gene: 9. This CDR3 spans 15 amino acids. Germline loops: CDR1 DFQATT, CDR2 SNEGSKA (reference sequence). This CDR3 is CSAKGDSDSNTEAFF. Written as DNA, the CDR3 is TGCAGTGCTAAGGGGGACAGTGATTCGAACACTGAAGCTTTCTTT.

CDR3 residues: CASSFGQGKEGGELFF. DNA for the CDR3: TGTGCCAGCAGTTTTGGACAGGGAAAGGAGGGCGGGGAGCTGTTTTTT. The chain couples TRBV12-3 or TRBV12-4 to TRBJ2-2, with 8 positions matching TRBD1. V dropped 3 bases and J dropped 7; count of bases not matched to a gene: 10. The CDR3 has 16 residues.

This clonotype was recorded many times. Here the CDR3 reads CASSWGQSSGNTIYF. In DNA, the CDR3 is TGTGCCAGCAGCTGGGGACAGTCCTCTGGAAACACCATATATTTT. The rearrangement links TRBV5-6 to TRBJ1-3, with 7 bases identical to TRBD1. CDR1 and CDR2 (germline): SGHDT, YYEEEE. Trimming took 3 bases from V and 0 from J; bases not matched to a gene: 3. The CDR3 consists of 15 residues. Supplemented by reference TRBV5-6 and TRBJ1-3, the full variable domain reads DAGVTQSPTHLIKTRGQQVTLRCSPKSGHDTVSWYQQALGQGPQFIFQYYEEEERQRGNFPDRFSGHQFPNYSSELNVNALLLGDSALYLCASSWGQSSGNTIYFGEGSWLTVV.

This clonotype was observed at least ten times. The CDR3 here is CASSPEITDTQYF. DNA for the CDR3: TGCGCCAGCAGCCCGGAGATCACAGATACGCAGTATTTT. V usage is TRBV5-1 and J usage is TRBJ2-3; D gene unclear. Trimming pared 4 bases from V and 2 bases from J, leaving 8 bases between. The CDR3 has 13 amino acids. Germline loops: CDR1 SGHRS, CDR2 YFSETQ.

CDR3 nucleotides: TGCAGCGGTTGGGAGGGGTCTGGAAACACCATATATTTT. As protein: CSGWEGSGNTIYF. The V call is TRBV29-1, the J call TRBJ1-3, with TRBD1 as a possible D gene (5 bases). V was cut by 7 bases and J by 1 base, with 11 bases left in between. Per the germline V gene, CDR1 is SQVTM and CDR2 is ANQGSEA. The CDR3 has 13 amino acids. Full variable domain (outside the CDR3, taken from reference TRBV29-1 and TRBJ1-3): SAVISQKPSRDICQRGTSLTIQCQVDSQVTMMFWYRQQPGQSLTLIATANQGSEATYESGFVIDKFPISRPNLTFSTLTVSNMSPEDSSIYLCSGWEGSGNTIYFGEGSWLTVV.

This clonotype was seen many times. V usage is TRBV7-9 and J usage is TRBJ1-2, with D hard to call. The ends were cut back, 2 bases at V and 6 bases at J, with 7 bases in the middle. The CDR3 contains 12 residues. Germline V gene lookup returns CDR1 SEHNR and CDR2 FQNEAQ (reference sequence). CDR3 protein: CASSLKGNGYTF. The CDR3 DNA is TGTGCCAGCAGCTTAAAAGGAAATGGCTACACCTTC.